This T cell receptor beta chain was sequenced in a study of shared clonotypes between healthy human individuals. Study-level information: Donors, aged 18 to 49, were two women and three men.

This CDR3 contains 13 residues. From germline, CDR1 is SGHNT and CDR2 YYREEE (reference sequence). Deletions cut 4 bases from V and 9 bases from J, with 16 bases between. In the authors' workflow: Quality scores were absent from the junction-only immunoSEQ sequences, so filtering differed. Clones were read by immunoSEQ multiplex PCR, and TCRdb kept only the in-frame ones, dropping some. V, J and clone size are taken as reported in that table, and D and trimming were inferred from the DNA itself. The table shows 1.4 million or so clones, with just under 99% occurring only once. Investigators divided CD4+ cells into CD45RA+ naive and CD45RA-negative memory subsets.

J is TRBJ2-5 and V is TRBV5-4; D perhaps matches TRBD2 (5 bases). This clonotype was sampled from a man younger than 40 in good health. Specimen: naive CD4+ T cells sorted from blood. Stated subset: CD45RA+ positively selected. DNA of the CDR3: TGTGCCAGCAGCGCGGACGGAGGAAGGGCCCAGTACTTC. Amino acid sequence: CASSADGGRAQYF.